This T cell receptor (beta chain) was documented in a study of T-cell memory formation after mild COVID-19 (dated by TCRdb to 2020 to 2023). Notes on the research overall: TCR sequence clusters from the two donors were found to be largely donor specific. In two donors, T-cell clones that expanded and contracted after mild COVID-19 were followed by sequencing TCRalpha and TCRbeta repertoires longitudinally. The cohort was made up of two young adult volunteers, one female and one male, who were previously healthy. On the study overall, not on this receptor specifically: Some responding clones were detected in pre-infection memory, which suggested that pre-existing cross-reactive memory T cells had joined the SARS-CoV-2 response. Only two mild cases were covered in the study, and larger cohorts including severe cases with pre-infection samples were considered necessary. Contracting CD4+ clones were located mainly in the CM and EM memory subsets, whereas CD8+ clones were found to be enriched in EMRA. Clones that contracted from day 15 to 85 showed balanced CD4/CD8 phenotypes, whereas a second wave of clones that expanded from day 15 to 37 leaned towards CD4+. The second-wave clones that peaked on day 37 were not confirmed to be SARS-CoV-2 specific.

This clonotype was detected only a few times. This receptor's antigen is unknown. No per-base quality is available; no much larger clone lies one base away. Data came from an Illumina NovaSeq 6000. TCRalpha and TCRbeta cDNA libraries were built by 5'RACE with constant-segment primers, adding sample barcodes and unique molecular identifiers. Trizol reagent was used to extract RNA from every sample. The libraries were amplified in two PCR steps, and the second step added a second sample barcode and Illumina TruSeq adapters. Libraries were sequenced on an Illumina NovaSeq with 2 x 150 bp paired-end reads. The paper's data handling went like this. Reads were demultiplexed and collapsed into UMI-guided consensus sequences with migec v1.2.7. Using mixcr v2.1.11, UMI consensuses were aligned to TRA and TRB V and J templates and then assembled into clonotypes. Clonotypes were classified as expanded or contracted when called significant by both edgeR and NoisET, with noise models trained on biological replicates. For edgeR calls, a false discovery rate-adjusted p below 0.01 and a log2 fold-change threshold of 1 were applied. As an exploratory analysis of dynamics, max-normalized trajectories of the 1000 most abundant clonotypes were examined by PCA with hierarchical clustering. Each responding clone was given a CD4 or CD8 phenotype based on the CD4+ and CD8+ repertoires, which had been sequenced separately. TCRdb reanalyzed the raw reads on its own, using fastp at Q25 for trimming and MiXCR for clone calling, and kept in-frame beta chains. Entries that share a CDR3 protein sequence are merged under the most common genes and DNA. What appears here as the V and J calls and clone size reflects TCRdb's work, not the paper's. The sample data list 300,000 to 400,000 distinct CDR3 sequences, and 15% of these were observed just once. The ten largest account for 20% to 25% of the sample.

Measured from the cysteine to the phenylalanine, the CDR3 is 15 residues long. CDR3 DNA is the only sequence kept; it has 45 bases, read in frame from the first base. V is reduced by 0 bases and J by 9 bases, leaving a spacing of 18 bases between them. The germline V gene (reference sequence) specifies MNHEY as CDR1 and SMNVEV as CDR2. Ficoll-Paque density gradient centrifugation was the method used to isolate PBMCs. This receptor chain uses TRBV27 and TRBJ2-7; no D gene is confidently identified. This clonotype originated in a young man who had mild COVID-19 (a few samples of this study predate the infection). The sample titles of this study are shuffled in the database, so cell type and time point are left out; the donor was told from shared clones. Sequencing input: PBMCs or a T cell subset sorted from them (not recorded which). DNA sequence: TGTGCCAGCAGTTTATCCGCCGGGTTCGCTTTTCGGCAGTACTTC. This translates into CASSLSAGFAFRQYF.